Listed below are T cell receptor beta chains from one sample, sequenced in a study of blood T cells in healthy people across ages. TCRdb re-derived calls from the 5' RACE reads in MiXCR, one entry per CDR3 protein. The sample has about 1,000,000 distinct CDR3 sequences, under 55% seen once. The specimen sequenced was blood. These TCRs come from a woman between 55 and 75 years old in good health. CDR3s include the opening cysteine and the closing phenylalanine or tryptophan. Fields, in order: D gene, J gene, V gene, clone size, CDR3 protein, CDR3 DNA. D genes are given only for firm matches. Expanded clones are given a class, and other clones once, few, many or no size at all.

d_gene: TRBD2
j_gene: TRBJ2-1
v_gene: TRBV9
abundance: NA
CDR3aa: CASSVSPSSVTSGRNEQFF
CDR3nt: TGTGCCAGTAGCGTATCGCCCTCGAGCGTTACTAGCGGAAGGAATGAGCAGTTCTTC

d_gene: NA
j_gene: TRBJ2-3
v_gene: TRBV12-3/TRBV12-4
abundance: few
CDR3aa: CASSTGRSSTDTQYF
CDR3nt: TGTGCCAGCAGTACGGGACGGTCTAGCACAGATACGCAGTATTTT

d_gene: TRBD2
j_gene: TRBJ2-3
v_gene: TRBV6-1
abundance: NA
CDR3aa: CASSGEGFDTQYF
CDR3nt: TGTGCCAGCAGTGGGGAGGGCTTTGATACGCAGTATTTT

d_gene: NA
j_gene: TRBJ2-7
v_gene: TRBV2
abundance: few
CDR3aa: CASSALREQYF
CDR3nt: TGTGCCAGCAGTGCCCTACGGGAGCAGTACTTC

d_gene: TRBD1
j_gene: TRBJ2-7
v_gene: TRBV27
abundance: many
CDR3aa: CASEGAHGEQYF
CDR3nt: TGTGCCAGCGAGGGGGCGCACGGCGAGCAGTACTTC

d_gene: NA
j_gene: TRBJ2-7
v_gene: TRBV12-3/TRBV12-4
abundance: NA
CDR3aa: CASSKSSSYEQYF
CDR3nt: TGTGCCAGCAGTAAGTCTAGCAGCTACGAGCAGTACTTC

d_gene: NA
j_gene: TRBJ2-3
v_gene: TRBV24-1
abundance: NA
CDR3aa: CAPPRGDTQYF
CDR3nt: TGTGCCCCACCTCGCGGAGATACGCAGTATTTT

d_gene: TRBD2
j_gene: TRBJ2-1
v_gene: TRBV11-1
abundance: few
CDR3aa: CASSSGLAVNNEQFF
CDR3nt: TGTGCCAGCAGCTCCGGACTAGCTGTGAACAATGAGCAGTTCTTC

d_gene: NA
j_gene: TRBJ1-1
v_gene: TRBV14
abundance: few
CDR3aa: CASSLRTANTEAFF
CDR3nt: TGTGCCAGCAGCCTCCGGACAGCCAACACTGAAGCTTTCTTT

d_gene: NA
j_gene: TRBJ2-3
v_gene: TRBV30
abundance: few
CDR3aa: CAWSRLDTQYF
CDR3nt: TGTGCCTGGAGTCGGCTAGATACGCAGTATTTT

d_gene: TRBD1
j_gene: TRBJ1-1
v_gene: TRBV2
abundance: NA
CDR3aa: CASRGQLLEAFF
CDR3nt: TGTGCCAGCAGGGGACAGCTCCTTGAAGCTTTCTTT

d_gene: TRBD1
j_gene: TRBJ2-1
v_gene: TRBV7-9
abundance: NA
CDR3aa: CASSLASSGGPYNEQFF
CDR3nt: TGTGCCAGCAGCTTAGCGTCGTCAGGGGGCCCCTACAATGAGCAGTTCTTC

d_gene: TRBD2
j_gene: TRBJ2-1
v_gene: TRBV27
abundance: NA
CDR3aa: CASTLAGISYNEQFF
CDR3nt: TGTGCCAGCACCTTAGCGGGAATCTCCTACAATGAGCAGTTCTTC

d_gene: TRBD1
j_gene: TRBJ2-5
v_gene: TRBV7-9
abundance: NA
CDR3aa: CASSRGTAVQETQYF
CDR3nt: TGTGCCAGCAGCCGAGGGACAGCCGTTCAAGAGACCCAGTACTTC

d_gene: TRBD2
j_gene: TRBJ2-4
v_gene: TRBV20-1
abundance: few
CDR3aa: CSARTPAGGIAKNIQYF
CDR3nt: TGCAGTGCTAGAACCCCAGCGGGGGGAATAGCCAAAAACATTCAGTACTTC

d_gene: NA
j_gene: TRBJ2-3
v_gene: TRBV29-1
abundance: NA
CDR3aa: CSVHTDTQYF
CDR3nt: TGCAGCGTTCACACAGATACGCAGTATTTT

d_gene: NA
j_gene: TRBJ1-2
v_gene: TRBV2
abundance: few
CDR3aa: CASSEADTDSRPGYTF
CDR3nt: TGTGCCAGCAGTGAAGCAGACACGGACAGCCGTCCCGGCTACACCTTC

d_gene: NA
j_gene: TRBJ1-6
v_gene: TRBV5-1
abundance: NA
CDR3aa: CASSPGTPAVPLHF
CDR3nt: TGCGCCAGCAGCCCCGGGACACCCGCGGTGCCCCTCCACTTT

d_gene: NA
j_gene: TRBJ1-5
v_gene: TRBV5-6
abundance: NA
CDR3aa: CASSNRPGNQPQHF
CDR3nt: TGTGCCAGCAGCAACAGGCCAGGCAATCAGCCCCAGCATTTT

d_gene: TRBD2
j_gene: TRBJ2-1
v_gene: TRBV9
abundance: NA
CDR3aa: CASSVESSGSWDEQFF
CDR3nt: TGTGCCAGCAGCGTAGAATCTAGCGGGAGTTGGGATGAGCAGTTCTTC

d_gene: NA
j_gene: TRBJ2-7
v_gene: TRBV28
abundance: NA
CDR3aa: CASSLKPMNPSDEQYF
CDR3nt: TGTGCCAGCAGTTTAAAGCCCATGAATCCCTCGGACGAGCAGTACTTC

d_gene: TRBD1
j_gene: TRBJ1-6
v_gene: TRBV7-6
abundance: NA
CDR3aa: CASSLGDRRYNSPLHF
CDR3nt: TGTGCCAGCAGCTTAGGGGACAGGAGATATAATTCACCCCTCCACTTT

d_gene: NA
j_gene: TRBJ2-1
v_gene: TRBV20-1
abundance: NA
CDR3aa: CSATGYKAGSLNGGEQFF
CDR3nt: TGCAGTGCCACGGGGTATAAGGCGGGATCTTTGAACGGGGGTGAGCAGTTCTTC

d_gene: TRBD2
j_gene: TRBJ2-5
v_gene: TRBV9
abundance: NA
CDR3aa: CASSETSGRETQYF
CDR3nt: TGTGCCAGCAGCGAGACTAGCGGGAGGGAGACCCAGTACTTC

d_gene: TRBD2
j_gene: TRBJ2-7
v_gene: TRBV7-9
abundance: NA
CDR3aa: CASSNTGQLAGEGYEQYF
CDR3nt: TGTGCCAGCAGCAATACCGGACAACTAGCGGGAGAGGGTTACGAGCAGTACTTC

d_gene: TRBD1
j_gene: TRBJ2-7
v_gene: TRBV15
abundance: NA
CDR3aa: CATSRHLIPGTADYEQYF
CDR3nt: TGTGCCACCAGCAGACACTTGATTCCCGGGACAGCTGACTACGAGCAGTACTTC

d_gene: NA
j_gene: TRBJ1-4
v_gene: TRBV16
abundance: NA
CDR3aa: CASSQPEGREKLFF
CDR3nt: TGTGCCAGCAGCCAACCGGAGGGGAGGGAAAAACTGTTTTTT

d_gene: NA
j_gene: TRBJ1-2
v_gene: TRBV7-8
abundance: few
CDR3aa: CASSAGPSYGYTF
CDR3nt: TGTGCCAGCAGCGCGGGACCGAGCTATGGCTACACCTTC

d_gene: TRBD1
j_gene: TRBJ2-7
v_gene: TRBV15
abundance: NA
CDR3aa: CATSRDRGTGFSEQYF
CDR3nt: TGTGCCACCAGCAGAGATAGGGGGACAGGATTCAGCGAGCAGTACTTC

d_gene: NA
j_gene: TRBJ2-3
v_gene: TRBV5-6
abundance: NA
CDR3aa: CASSLGGRRSPDTQYF
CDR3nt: TGTGCCAGCAGCTTGGGTGGGCGGCGGAGCCCAGATACGCAGTATTTT

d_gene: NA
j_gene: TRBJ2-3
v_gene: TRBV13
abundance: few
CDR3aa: CASSLAPPTDTQYF
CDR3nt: TGTGCCAGCAGCTTAGCCCCACCCACGGATACGCAGTATTTT

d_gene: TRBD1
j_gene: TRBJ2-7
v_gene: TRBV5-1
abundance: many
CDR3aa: CASSPDRAYEQYF
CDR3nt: TGCGCCAGCAGCCCTGACAGGGCCTACGAGCAGTACTTC

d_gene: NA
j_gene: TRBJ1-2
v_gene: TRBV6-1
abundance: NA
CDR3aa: CASSETDSRPKSYTF
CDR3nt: TGTGCCAGCAGTGAAACCGACTCCCGGCCTAAAAGCTACACCTTC

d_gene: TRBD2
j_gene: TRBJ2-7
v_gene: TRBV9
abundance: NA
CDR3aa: CASSVGTSGRINYEQYF
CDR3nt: TGTGCCAGCAGCGTAGGGACTAGCGGGAGGATTAACTACGAGCAGTACTTC

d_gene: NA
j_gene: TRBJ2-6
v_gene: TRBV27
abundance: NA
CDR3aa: CARPGANVLTF
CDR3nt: TGTGCCAGACCGGGAGCCAACGTCCTGACTTTC

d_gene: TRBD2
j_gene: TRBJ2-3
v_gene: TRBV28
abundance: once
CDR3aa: CASSSPGGTSGTDTQYF
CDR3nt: TGTGCCAGCAGTAGTCCCGGGGGGACTAGCGGCACAGATACGCAGTATTTT

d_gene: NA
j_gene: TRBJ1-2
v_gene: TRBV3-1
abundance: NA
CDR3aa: CASSPSVRGAYGYTF
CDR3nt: TGTGCCAGCAGCCCCTCCGTAAGGGGGGCATATGGCTACACCTTC

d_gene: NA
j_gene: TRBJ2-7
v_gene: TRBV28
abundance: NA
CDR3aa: CASSASSHEQYF
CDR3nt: TGTGCCAGCAGTGCTAGTTCCCACGAGCAGTACTTC

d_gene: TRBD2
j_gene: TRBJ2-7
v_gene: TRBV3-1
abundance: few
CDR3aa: CASSPASGLAVSYEQYF
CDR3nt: TGTGCCAGCAGCCCGGCTTCGGGACTAGCGGTCTCCTACGAGCAGTACTTC